The rows below give T cell receptor beta chains drawn from one sample of a study of T-cell memory formation after mild COVID-19. One entry per CDR3 protein, called by TCRdb with MiXCR from the 5' RACE reads. The table shows about 400,000 distinct CDR3 sequences, with 24% occurring only once. The specimen sequenced was PBMCs or a T cell subset sorted from them (not recorded which). The receptors were sampled from an adult woman who had mild COVID-19 (a few samples of this study predate the infection). Cell type and time point are not known. Each CDR3 is given with its conserved first and last residue. A D gene is named only where the DNA matches it firmly. Some rows mark clone size as missing; the rest say once, few, many or name a class of expanded clone.

d_gene: NA
v_gene: TRBV25-1
abundance: NA
j_gene: TRBJ2-5
CDR3aa: CASSSDVRTDYGETQYF
CDR3nt: TGTGCCAGCAGTTCAGACGTTAGGACGGATTACGGGGAGACCCAGTACTTC

d_gene: NA
v_gene: TRBV5-1
abundance: NA
j_gene: TRBJ1-6
CDR3aa: CASKESYNSPLHF
CDR3nt: TGCGCCAGCAAAGAGTCCTATAATTCACCCCTCCACTTT

d_gene: TRBD1
v_gene: TRBV27
abundance: few
j_gene: TRBJ2-5
CDR3aa: CASSLLTGVKKETQYF
CDR3nt: TGTGCCAGCAGTTTACTCACAGGGGTCAAAAAAGAGACCCAGTACTTC

d_gene: TRBD1
v_gene: TRBV5-5
abundance: many
j_gene: TRBJ2-1
CDR3aa: CASSPGTGGFYNEQFF
CDR3nt: TGTGCCAGCAGCCCCGGGACAGGGGGCTTCTACAATGAGCAGTTCTTC

d_gene: NA
v_gene: TRBV2
abundance: few
j_gene: TRBJ2-3
CDR3aa: CASTLGGYTDTQYF
CDR3nt: TGTGCCAGCACCCTCGGGGGCTACACAGATACGCAGTATTTT

d_gene: NA
v_gene: TRBV12-3/TRBV12-4
abundance: few
j_gene: TRBJ2-3
CDR3aa: CASSPIVLGTDTQYF
CDR3nt: TGTGCCAGCAGTCCCATTGTTTTGGGCACAGATACGCAGTATTTT

d_gene: NA
v_gene: TRBV10-3
abundance: NA
j_gene: TRBJ2-7
CDR3aa: CAISETQGKYEQYF
CDR3nt: TGTGCCATCAGTGAAACCCAGGGAAAATACGAGCAGTACTTC

d_gene: NA
v_gene: TRBV5-1
abundance: NA
j_gene: TRBJ2-1
CDR3aa: CASSISRDYNEQFF
CDR3nt: TGCGCCAGCAGCATAAGTAGAGATTACAATGAGCAGTTCTTC

d_gene: NA
v_gene: TRBV20-1
abundance: few
j_gene: TRBJ2-7
CDR3aa: CSAREVPGEQYF
CDR3nt: TGCAGTGCTAGAGAAGTCCCGGGGGAGCAGTACTTC

d_gene: NA
v_gene: TRBV29-1
abundance: NA
j_gene: TRBJ1-1
CDR3aa: CSVERGIRPKNTEAFF
CDR3nt: TGCAGCGTTGAACGGGGGATCCGCCCTAAGAACACTGAAGCTTTCTTT

d_gene: NA
v_gene: TRBV2
abundance: NA
j_gene: TRBJ1-5
CDR3aa: CASSLEGGMQPQHF
CDR3nt: TGTGCCAGCAGCCTCGAGGGAGGGATGCAGCCCCAGCATTTT

d_gene: NA
v_gene: TRBV12-3/TRBV12-4
abundance: few
j_gene: TRBJ2-4
CDR3aa: CASSRRTNSRAYIQYF
CDR3nt: TGTGCCAGCAGTCGTAGGACAAACTCTCGAGCATACATTCAGTACTTC

d_gene: NA
v_gene: TRBV6-2/TRBV6-3
abundance: few
j_gene: TRBJ1-1
CDR3aa: CASSYANRNTEAFF
CDR3nt: TGTGCCAGCAGTTATGCCAATAGGAACACTGAAGCTTTCTTT

d_gene: NA
v_gene: TRBV19
abundance: NA
j_gene: TRBJ2-1
CDR3aa: CASSMGDYNEQFF
CDR3nt: TGTGCCAGTAGTATGGGAGACTACAATGAGCAGTTCTTC

d_gene: NA
v_gene: TRBV7-2
abundance: few
j_gene: TRBJ1-1
CDR3aa: CASPGAETSAFF
CDR3nt: TGTGCCAGCCCCGGAGCAGAGACTTCGGCTTTCTTT

d_gene: NA
v_gene: TRBV9
abundance: few
j_gene: TRBJ1-6
CDR3aa: CASSGRPDRRNSPLHF
CDR3nt: TGTGCCAGCAGCGGAAGGCCCGACAGGCGAAATTCACCCCTCCACTTT

d_gene: TRBD2
v_gene: TRBV9
abundance: once
j_gene: TRBJ2-7
CDR3aa: CASSVGTNLRGVGYEQYF
CDR3nt: TGTGCCAGCAGCGTAGGGACCAATCTGCGGGGGGTAGGGTACGAGCAGTACTTC

d_gene: TRBD2
v_gene: TRBV10-3
abundance: NA
j_gene: TRBJ2-5
CDR3aa: CAISEGLAGVQETQYF
CDR3nt: TGTGCCATCAGTGAGGGCCTAGCGGGAGTACAAGAGACCCAGTACTTC